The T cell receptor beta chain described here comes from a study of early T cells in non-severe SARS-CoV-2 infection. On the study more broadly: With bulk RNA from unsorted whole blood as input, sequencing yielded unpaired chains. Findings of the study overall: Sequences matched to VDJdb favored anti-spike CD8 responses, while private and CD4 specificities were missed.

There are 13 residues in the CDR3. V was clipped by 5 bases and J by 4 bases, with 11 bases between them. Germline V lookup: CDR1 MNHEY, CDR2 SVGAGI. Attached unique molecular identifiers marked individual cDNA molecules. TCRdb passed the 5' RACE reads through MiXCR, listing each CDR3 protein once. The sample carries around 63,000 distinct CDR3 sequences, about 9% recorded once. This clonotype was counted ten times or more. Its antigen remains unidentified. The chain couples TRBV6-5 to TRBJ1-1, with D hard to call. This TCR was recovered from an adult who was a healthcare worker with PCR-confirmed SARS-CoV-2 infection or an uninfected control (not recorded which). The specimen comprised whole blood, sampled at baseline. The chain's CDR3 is CASSPTGSTEAFF. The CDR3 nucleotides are TGTGCCAGCAGTCCCACGGGGAGCACTGAAGCTTTCTTT.